The 13 T cell receptor beta chains below all came from one sample that was sequenced in a study of control samples from healthy donors and cancer patients. TCRdb's table, derived via immunoSEQ multiplex PCR, lists solely in-frame clones and lacks some. Among around 140,000 clones listed, roughly 90% were seen once. What was sequenced was blood. The receptors originated from a man aged 40-49 years in good health.

The chain has TRBV7-9 and TRBJ1-1; possible D gene TRBD1, 5 bases. The V end was cut by 5 bases, the J end by 1 base, with 8 bases between. The CDR3 spans 13 residues. Germline V gene data show CDR1 as SEHNR and CDR2 as FQNEAQ (reference sequence). DNA of the CDR3: TGTGCCAGCAGCCGTCAGGGGAACACTGAAGCTTTCTTT. Its protein product is CASSRQGNTEAFF.

This chain links TRBV7-8 with TRBJ1-5; D is undetermined. V gave up 4 bases and J gave up 7 bases, with 17 bases separating them. Germline lookup yields CDR1 SGHVS and CDR2 FQNEAQ. The CDR3 sequence is 15 residues long. CDR3 sequence reads: CASSSEIGPRQPQHF. The CDR3 coding sequence is TGTGCCAGCAGCTCAGAAATAGGGCCGAGGCAGCCCCAGCATTTT.

This chain connects TRBV7-8 to TRBJ2-7; no reliable D call. The CDR3 loop spans 14 amino acids. Germline V CDR1 and CDR2: SGHVS, FQNEAQ. V shed 1 base and J shed 3 bases, with 10 bases lying between them. CDR3 coding DNA: TGTGCCAGCAGCTTAGGCCTTTCCCGCTACGAGCAGTACTTC. It translates to CASSLGLSRYEQYF.

The V call is TRBV20-1, the J call TRBJ1-1; D perhaps matches TRBD1 (5 bases). V was clipped by 3 bases and J by 3 bases, with 11 bases between them. From germline, CDR1 is DFQATT and CDR2 SNEGSKA (reference sequence). The CDR3 loop spans 13 amino acids. In DNA form, the CDR3 reads TGCAGTGCTAGTGGGGGGGGAGACACTGAAGCTTTCTTT. It encodes CSASGGGDTEAFF.

In this sample, this clone turned up once. The chain carries TRBV9 and TRBJ2-5; 7 positions match TRBD2. The CDR3 is made up of 16 amino acids. Germline V gene sequence: CDR1 SGDLS, CDR2 YYNGEE. V dropped 4 bases and J dropped 1; count of bases not matched to a gene: 10. The CDR3 DNA is TGTGCCAGCAGCAGAGCCGGGACTACTGTCCAAGAGACCCAGTACTTC. Translating it yields CASSRAGTTVQETQYF.

The chain couples TRBV5-6 to TRBJ1-4; 7 positions agree with TRBD1. V lost 0 bases and J lost 8; bases outside the gene matches: 10. The CDR3 spans 16 residues. Germline CDR1 SGHDT, CDR2 YYEEEE. DNA for the CDR3: TGTGCCAGCAGCTTGGGGATAACAGGGGCGGAGGAAAAACTGTTTTTT. It specifies CASSLGITGAEEKLFF.

This rearrangement joins TRBV5-1 to TRBJ1-1; 7 nucleotides line up with TRBD1. CDR1 is SGHRS, CDR2 YFSETQ, per germline. With 2 bases clipped from V and 5 bases from J, the junction kept 12 bases outside the gene matches. The CDR3 has 16 amino acids. The CDR3 region has the DNA TGCGCCAGCAGCTTACAGGGGCTGAACCCCGGTACTGAAGCTTTCTTT. This codes for CASSLQGLNPGTEAFF.

This clone was seen a few times. This sequence joins TRBV28 and TRBJ1-5; weak D call: TRBD1 (5 bases). This CDR3 is 15 amino acids long. The ends were cut back, 5 bases at V and 7 bases at J, with 18 bases in the middle. Germline CDR1 reads MDHEN; CDR2 reads SYDVKM. This CDR3 is CASSSRQGFFQPQHF. CDR3 in DNA: TGTGCCAGCAGTAGCAGGCAGGGCTTTTTCCAGCCCCAGCATTTT.

V usage is TRBV15 and J usage is TRBJ2-3; 15 bases map to TRBD2. After removal of 5 bases from V and 6 bases from J, the junction contained 3 bases not matched to a gene. The CDR3 is 15 amino acids. Germline CDR1 and CDR2: LNHNV and YYDKDF (reference sequence). The CDR3 protein is CATSPGTSGGDTQYF. CDR3 bases: TGTGCCACCAGCCCTGGGACTAGCGGGGGGGATACGCAGTATTTT.

V and J are TRBV20-1 and TRBJ1-2; 8 nucleotides agree with TRBD1. Trimming at V came to 8 bases and at J to 13 bases, leaving 12 bases not matched to a gene. Germline V gene lookup returns CDR1 DFQATT and CDR2 SNEGSKA (reference sequence). The CDR3 contains 11 residues. For the CDR3, the DNA is TGCAGTCCCATAGGACAGGGCTTGGCCACCTTC. Translation gives CSPIGQGLATF.

This rearrangement joins TRBV18 to TRBJ2-7; 10 bases map to TRBD1. The germline CDR1 and CDR2 sequences are KGHSH and LQKENI. V shed 6 bases and J 2 bases; nucleotides not matched to a gene: 4. The CDR3 is 14 amino acids. CDR3 sequence: CASSLGQGAYEQYF. The CDR3 nucleotides are TGTGCCAGCTCTCTTGGACAGGGGGCCTACGAGCAGTACTTC.

The rearrangement links TRBV7-8 to TRBJ2-7, with 10 bases identical to TRBD1. The V gene end was trimmed by 1 base and the J gene end by 2 bases; junction bases not matched to a gene: 5. Germline V gene lookup returns CDR1 SGHVS and CDR2 FQNEAQ. The CDR3 is 16 amino acids. CDR3 sequence (DNA): TGTGCCAGCAGCTTAGGGGGGACAGGGGACCCCTACGAGCAGTACTTC. It specifies CASSLGGTGDPYEQYF.

This clone turned up a few times. V gene TRBV12-3 or TRBV12-4 combines with J gene TRBJ2-5, with D perhaps assigned TRBD1 or TRBD2 (5 bases each). The CDR3 has 11 amino acids. V was cut by 4 bases and J by 5 bases, with 5 bases left in between. CDR3 sequence: CASSWGETQYF. CDR3 nucleotides: TGTGCCAGCAGTTGGGGGGAGACCCAGTACTTC.